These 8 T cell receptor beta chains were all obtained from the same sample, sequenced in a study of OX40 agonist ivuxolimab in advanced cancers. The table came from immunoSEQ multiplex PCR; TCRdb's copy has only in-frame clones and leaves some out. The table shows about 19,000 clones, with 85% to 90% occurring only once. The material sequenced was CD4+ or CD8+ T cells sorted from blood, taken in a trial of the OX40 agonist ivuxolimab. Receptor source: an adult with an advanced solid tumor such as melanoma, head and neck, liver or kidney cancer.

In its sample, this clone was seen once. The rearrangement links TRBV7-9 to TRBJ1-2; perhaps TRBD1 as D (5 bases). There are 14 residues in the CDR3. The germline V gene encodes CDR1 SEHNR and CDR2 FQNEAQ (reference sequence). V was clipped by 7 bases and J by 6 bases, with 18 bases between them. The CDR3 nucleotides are TGTGCCAGCATCCAGACCCGGGACGGTGATGGCTACACCTTC. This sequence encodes CASIQTRDGDGYTF.

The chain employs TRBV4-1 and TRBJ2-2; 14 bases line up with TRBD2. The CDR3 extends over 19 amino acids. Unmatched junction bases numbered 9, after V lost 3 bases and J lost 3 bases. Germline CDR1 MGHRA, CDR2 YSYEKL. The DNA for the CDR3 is TGCGCCAGCAGCCACCGACCGGGACTAGCGGGAGAGGACACCGGGGAGCTGTTTTTT. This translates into CASSHRPGLAGEDTGELFF.

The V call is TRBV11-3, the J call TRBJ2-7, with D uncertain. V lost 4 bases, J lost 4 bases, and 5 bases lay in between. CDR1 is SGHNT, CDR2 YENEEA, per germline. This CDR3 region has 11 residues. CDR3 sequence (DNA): TGTGCCAGCAGCTCCTCTTACGAGCAGTACTTC. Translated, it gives CASSSSYEQYF.

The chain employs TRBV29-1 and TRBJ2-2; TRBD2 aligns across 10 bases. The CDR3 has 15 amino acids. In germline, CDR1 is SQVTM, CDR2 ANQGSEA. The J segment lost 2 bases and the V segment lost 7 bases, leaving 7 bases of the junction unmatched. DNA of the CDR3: TGCAGCGCTGAGTCTAGCGGGAGTAACACCGGGGAGCTGTTTTTT. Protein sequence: CSAESSGSNTGELFF.

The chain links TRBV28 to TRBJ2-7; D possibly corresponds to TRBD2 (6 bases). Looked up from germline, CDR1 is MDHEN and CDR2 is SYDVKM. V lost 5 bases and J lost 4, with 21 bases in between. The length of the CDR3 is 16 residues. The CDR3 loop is CASSPLAIGEDYEQYF. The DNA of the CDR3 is TGTGCCAGCAGTCCCCTAGCCATAGGGGAGGATTACGAGCAGTACTTC. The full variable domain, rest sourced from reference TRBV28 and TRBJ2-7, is DVKVTQSSRYLVKRTGEKVFLECVQDMDHENMFWYRQDPGLGLRLIYFSYDVKMKEKGDIPEGYSVSREKKERFSLILESASTNQTSMYLCASSPLAIGEDYEQYFGPGTRLTVT.

DNA of the CDR3: TGTGCCAGCAGCGTAGCCGGGGGGCTTGGGGCCAACGTCCTGACTTTC. This translates into CASSVAGGLGANVLTF. The V call is TRBV9, the J call TRBJ2-6, with D maybe TRBD2 (7 bases). Germline V lookup: CDR1 SGDLS, CDR2 YYNGEE. The CDR3 has 16 amino acids. The V end lost 0 bases, the J end lost 3 bases, and 10 bases lay between the germline ends.

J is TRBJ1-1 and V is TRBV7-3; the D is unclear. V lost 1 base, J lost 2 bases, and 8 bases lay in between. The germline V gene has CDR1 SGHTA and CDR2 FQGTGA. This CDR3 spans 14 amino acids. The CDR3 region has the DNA TGTGCCAGCAGCTTAAATTCAGGCAACACTGAAGCTTTCTTT. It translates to CASSLNSGNTEAFF. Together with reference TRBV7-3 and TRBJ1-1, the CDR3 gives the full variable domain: GAGVSQTPSNKVTEKGKYVELRCDPISGHTALYWYRQSLGQGPEFLIYFQGTGAADDSGLPNDRFFAVRPEGSVSTLKIQRTERGDSAVYLCASSLNSGNTEAFFGQGTRLTVV.

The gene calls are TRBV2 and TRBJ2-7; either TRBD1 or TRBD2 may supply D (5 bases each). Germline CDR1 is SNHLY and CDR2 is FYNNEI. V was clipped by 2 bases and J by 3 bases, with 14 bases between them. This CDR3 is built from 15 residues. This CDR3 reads CASSETGLVDYEQYF. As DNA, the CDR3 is TGTGCCAGCAGTGAAACGGGGCTTGTAGACTACGAGCAGTACTTC.